This T cell receptor beta chain is from a study of CD8+ T cells in alopecia areata. Findings of the study overall: The study found TCR sharing across patients less clear than in mice, possibly for HLA reasons. Persistence during tofacitinib was seen for many expanded lesional clones in scalp and blood. Given one nonresponder, whether baseline CD8+ expansion relates to response remains uncertain. Affected scalp, especially in alopecia totalis/universalis, had a higher clonality than normal scalp did.

The table lists this clone with a few counts. Its specificity is unknown. Regarding treatment: oral pan-JAK inhibitor, 5-10 mg twice daily. Extraction of RNA preceded its reverse transcription into cDNA, which served as the sequencing template. The protocol was immunoSEQ multiplex PCR, while the TCRdb copy is restricted to in-frame clones and leaves out a portion. The data contain roughly 140,000 clones, approximately 85% of them singletons. Germline V lookup: CDR1 MNHEY, CDR2 SMNVEV (reference sequence). V lost 5 bases and J lost 0, with 6 bases in between. The CDR3 loop spans 13 amino acids. The chain has TRBV27 and TRBJ2-3, with D possibly being TRBD2 (5 bases). The TCR comes from a human donor with alopecia areata. The sample was CD8+ T cells sorted from blood, taken at week 4, from a patient treated with tofacitinib. The CDR3 DNA is TGTGCCAGCAGTCGACTAAGCACAGATACGCAGTATTTT. It encodes CASSRLSTDTQYF.